The rows below give T cell receptor beta chains drawn from one sample of a study of type 1 and type 2 diabetes patients. TCRdb fed the multiplex PCR reads into MiXCR, producing one record per CDR3 protein. This table holds about 290,000 distinct CDR3 sequences, 45% to 60% found once. The sample was peripheral blood mononuclear cells (PBMCs). These receptors were taken from a man younger than 30 with type 2 diabetes. CDR3s include the opening cysteine and the closing phenylalanine or tryptophan. A D gene is named only where the DNA matches it firmly. Only part of the rows carry a size: once, few, many, or a class if the clone is expanded.

D	size	V	J	CDR3	DNA
-	-	TRBV28	TRBJ1-1	CASSPWTVSSTEAFF	TGTGCCAGCAGTCCCTGGACAGTGTCGAGCACTGAAGCTTTCTTT
-	-	TRBV7-3	TRBJ2-5	CASSRDWTDRWETQYF	TGTGCCAGCAGCCGCGACTGGACGGACCGATGGGAGACCCAGTACTTC
-	few	TRBV19	TRBJ1-6	CAWSGAGSSYNSPLHF	TGTGCCTGGAGTGGGGCCGGTAGCTCCTATAATTCACCCCTCCACTTT
-	few	TRBV7-3	TRBJ2-1	CASSLQGSDYNEQFF	TGTGCCAGCAGCTTACAGGGTTCCGACTACAATGAGCAGTTCTTC
-	-	TRBV5-6	TRBJ1-5	CASSYSGWGNQPQHF	TGTGCCAGCAGCTACTCAGGGTGGGGCAATCAGCCCCAGCATTTT
-	-	TRBV6-5	TRBJ1-4	CASSRGVGTGEKLFF	TGTGCCAGCAGTAGGGGGGTTGGGACGGGGGAAAAACTGTTTTTT
-	-	TRBV6-6	TRBJ1-1	CASSSGSTEAFF	TGTGCCAGCTCGTCAGGAAGCACTGAAGCTTTCTTT
-	-	TRBV24-1	TRBJ1-1	CATSDAGQGSTEAFF	TGTGCCACCAGTGACGCCGGGCAGGGAAGCACTGAAGCTTTCTTT
-	many	TRBV19	TRBJ1-1	CASSGRGGGTEAFF	TGTGCCAGTTCCGGAAGGGGAGGGGGCACTGAAGCTTTCTTT
TRBD1	few	TRBV6-6	TRBJ2-7	CASSYRQGAVEQYF	TGTGCCAGCAGTTATAGGCAGGGGGCGGTCGAGCAGTACTTC
TRBD1	few	TRBV15	TRBJ1-4	CATSRGGQGGREKLFF	TGTGCCACCAGCAGAGGTGGACAGGGGGGACGGGAAAAACTGTTTTTT
TRBD2	-	TRBV19	TRBJ2-1	CASSFILAGGEQFF	TGTGCCAGTAGTTTTATCCTAGCGGGAGGCGAGCAGTTCTTC
-	few	TRBV10-3	TRBJ2-5	CAISTDRNQETQYF	TGTGCCATCAGTACTGACAGAAACCAAGAGACCCAGTACTTC
TRBD2	few	TRBV2	TRBJ2-7	CASSGDLAGVGGKQYF	TGTGCCAGCAGTGGGGACCTAGCGGGAGTAGGGGGGAAGCAGTACTTC
-	few	TRBV14	TRBJ2-7	CASSPTQSQPQYF	TGTGCCAGCAGCCCGACTCAGTCACAACCTCAGTACTTC
-	many	TRBV25-1	TRBJ2-3	CASSVRLATDTQYF	TGTGCCAGCAGCGTCCGGCTAGCAACAGATACGCAGTATTTT
TRBD2	-	TRBV10-2	TRBJ2-1	CASSPRPLAGTNEQFF	TGTGCCAGCAGCCCCCGCCCACTAGCGGGTACCAATGAGCAGTTCTTC
-	-	TRBV20-1	TRBJ2-7	CSATRVGQLYYEQYF	TGCAGTGCCACTAGAGTGGGACAACTATACTACGAGCAGTACTTC
-	-	TRBV28	TRBJ1-5	CASSLFAGREKSQPQHF	TGTGCCAGCAGTTTATTCGCGGGAAGAGAAAAGAGTCAGCCCCAGCATTTT
TRBD2	-	TRBV28	TRBJ2-5	CASSLGGGAGWWETQYF	TGTGCCAGCAGTTTGGGCGGGGGAGCGGGATGGTGGGAGACCCAGTACTTC
-	-	TRBV9	TRBJ2-3	CASGPGVSTDTQYF	TGTGCCAGCGGGCCGGGCGTTAGCACAGATACGCAGTATTTT
-	-	TRBV28	TRBJ2-2	CASSSGADTGELFF	TGTGCCAGCAGTTCAGGGGCGGACACCGGGGAGCTGTTTTTT
TRBD2	-	TRBV9	TRBJ2-1	CASSPRWLAGGSNEQFF	TGTGCCAGCAGCCCGAGGTGGCTGGCGGGAGGTTCAAATGAGCAGTTCTTC
-	few	TRBV15	TRBJ1-5	CATSRDQGQPQHF	TGTGCCACCAGCAGAGACCAGGGTCAGCCCCAGCATTTT
TRBD1	many	TRBV2	TRBJ1-5	CASRDRVSNQPQHF	TGTGCCAGCAGGGACAGGGTTTCCAATCAGCCCCAGCATTTT